Each of the 16 T cell receptor beta chains below was sequenced from the same sample in a study of OX40 agonist ivuxolimab in advanced cancers. The assay was immunoSEQ multiplex PCR, and TCRdb's table has in-frame clones only and misses some. The sample consists of 95,000 to 100,000 clones, about four fifths of them appearing once. Material: CD4+ or CD8+ T cells sorted from blood, obtained in a trial of the OX40 agonist ivuxolimab. These receptors were collected from an adult with an advanced solid tumor such as melanoma, head and neck, liver or kidney cancer.

The rearrangement joins TRBV11-1 to TRBJ1-4; D gene uncertain. V was pared by 5 bases and J by 0 bases, with 13 bases between. The length of the CDR3 is 16 residues. CDR1 and CDR2 from the germline V gene are SGHAT and FQDESV (reference sequence). CDR3 loop: CASSKSVGATNEKLFF. In DNA form, the CDR3 reads TGTGCCAGCAGCAAAAGCGTGGGAGCAACTAATGAAAAACTGTTTTTT.

The chain couples TRBV19 to TRBJ2-3; the D is unclear. The CDR3 spans 14 residues. The germline CDR1 and CDR2 sequences are LNHDA and SQIVND (reference sequence). Trimming removed 4 bases at V and 2 bases at J, with 10 bases between. For the CDR3, the DNA is TGTGCCAGTAGTAAGGGCAGCGACACAGATACGCAGTATTTT. Its translation: CASSKGSDTDTQYF.

This sequence joins TRBV28 and TRBJ2-5; possible D gene TRBD2, 5 bases. Germline V gene lookup returns CDR1 MDHEN and CDR2 SYDVKM. This CDR3 is 13 amino acids long. Deletions cut 7 bases from V and 8 bases from J, with 17 bases between. CDR3 nucleotide sequence: TGTGCCAGCACCTCTTACGCCGGGGAAACCCAGTACTTC. This sequence encodes CASTSYAGETQYF.

The rearrangement joins TRBV29-1 to TRBJ2-5, with 11 bases identical to TRBD2. This CDR3 is built from 14 residues. CDR1 and CDR2 (germline): SQVTM, ANQGSEA. V lost 8 bases to trimming and J lost 6 bases; unmatched junction nucleotides: 11. The CDR3 nucleotides are TGCAGCACCGACGGACTAGCGGGTCGAAAGACCCAGTACTTC. Encoded protein: CSTDGLAGRKTQYF.

The CDR3 region has the DNA TGTGCCAGCAGCTTAGCCTCCCTTACTGATGAGCAGTACTTC. This sequence encodes CASSLASLTDEQYF. The chain carries TRBV7-2 and TRBJ2-7; D uncertain. The CDR3 is made up of 14 amino acids. The V gene's germline CDR1 is SGHTA and CDR2 FQGNSA. The germline V and J ends were trimmed by 0 bases and 7 bases, with 13 bases remaining between them.

This chain connects TRBV7-2 to TRBJ2-2, with 10 bases matching TRBD2. Trimming removed 4 bases from V and 5 bases from J; junction bases left unmatched: 13. The CDR3 totals 18 residues. Per the germline V gene, CDR1 is SGHTA and CDR2 is FQGNSA. CDR3 amino acids: CASSSTGTAGGRTGELFF. The CDR3 DNA reads as TGTGCCAGCAGCTCCACTGGTACAGCGGGGGGGCGTACCGGGGAGCTGTTTTTT. The whole variable domain, remainder taken from reference TRBV7-2 and TRBJ2-2, is GAGVSQSPSNKVTEKGKDVELRCDPISGHTALYWYRQSLGQGLEFLIYFQGNSAPDKSGLPSDRFSAERTGGSVSTLTIQRTQQEDSAVYLCASSSTGTAGGRTGELFFGEGSRLTVL.

The chain combines TRBV20-1 with TRBJ2-1; D unresolved. The length of the CDR3 is 11 residues. Per germline, CDR1 DFQATT and CDR2 SNEGSKA (reference sequence). The V end lost 3 bases, the J end lost 4 bases, and 4 bases lay between the germline ends. The CDR3 region has the DNA TGCAGTGCTAGTTGGTACAATGAGCAGTTCTTC. This encodes CSASWYNEQFF.

The chain carries TRBV30 and TRBJ1-2, with 8 bases lining up with TRBD1. The CDR3 has 15 amino acids. Germline V gene data show CDR1 as GTSNPN and CDR2 as SVGIG (reference sequence). The trim removed 0 bases at V and 4 bases at J, leaving 7 bases unmatched. In DNA, the CDR3 is TGTGCCTGGAGTGTAGCAGGGGGCGCCGGCTATGGCTACACCTTC. Its protein is CAWSVAGGAGYGYTF.

The V call is TRBV27, the J call TRBJ2-7, with 7 bases lining up with TRBD1. Unmatched junction bases numbered 7, after V lost 7 bases and J lost 1 base. Germline V CDR1 and CDR2: MNHEY, SMNVEV (reference sequence). CDR3 size: 14 residues. The DNA for the CDR3 is TGTGCCAGCACCCCCCGACAGGGTTCCTACGAGCAGTACTTC. Protein product: CASTPRQGSYEQYF.

The chain joins TRBV5-1 to TRBJ1-2; TRBD1 is a possible D gene (5 bases). Trimming took off 7 bases at V and 5 bases at J, with 21 bases between the two ends. The CDR3 runs 15 residues. The germline gives CDR1 SGHRS, CDR2 YFSETQ. As DNA, the CDR3 is TGCGCCAGCTGCCTTGGGGGAGCTTCGGCTTATGGCTACACCTTC. As protein: CASCLGGASAYGYTF.

The chain combines TRBV15 with TRBJ2-2; 8 nucleotides line up with TRBD1. V lost 5 bases, J lost 3 bases, and 5 bases stayed unmatched. Germline loops: CDR1 LNHNV, CDR2 YYDKDF (reference sequence). The CDR3 runs to 15 residues. Here the CDR3 reads CATSAGQGYTGELFF. DNA of the CDR3: TGTGCCACCAGCGCCGGACAGGGCTACACCGGGGAGCTGTTTTTT.

This chain links TRBV29-1 with TRBJ2-5; D is perhaps TRBD1 or TRBD2 (5 bases each). Germline CDR1 and CDR2: SQVTM and ANQGSEA. Trimming cost V 6 bases and J 7 bases, with 12 bases left between them. This CDR3 is 11 amino acids long. The CDR3, as DNA: TGCAGCGTCGTTGGTGGGGGGACCCAGTACTTC. Its translation: CSVVGGGTQYF.

The CDR3: CASKAATTNYGYTF. The CDR3 coding sequence is TGTGCCAGCAAAGCGGCGACTACTAACTATGGCTACACCTTC. The chain couples TRBV27 to TRBJ1-2; D is undetermined. Germline loops: CDR1 MNHEY, CDR2 SMNVEV (reference sequence). There are 14 residues in the CDR3. Trimming took 7 bases from V and 0 from J, leaving 12 bases between them.

The V gene is TRBV5-1, the J gene TRBJ2-2; 10 positions agree with TRBD1. In germline, CDR1 is SGHRS, CDR2 YFSETQ. With V trimmed by 4 bases and J by 3 bases, 6 bases remained unmatched. This CDR3 comprises 16 residues. CDR3 nucleotide sequence: TGCGCCAGCAGCACCTGGACAGGGGGAGACACCGGGGAGCTGTTTTTT. Residues: CASSTWTGGDTGELFF.

The chain is built from TRBV19 and TRBJ1-4; TRBD1 aligns across 8 bases. V lost 6 bases, J lost 3 bases, and 6 bases stayed unmatched. Germline CDR1 LNHDA, CDR2 SQIVND (reference sequence). This CDR3 is built from 15 residues. The CDR3 region has the DNA TGTGCCAGTAGCCATCCGGGACAGGCTAATGAAAAACTGTTTTTT. It codes for CASSHPGQANEKLFF.

V and J are TRBV27 and TRBJ2-3; 7 nucleotides agree with TRBD2. The CDR3 extends over 14 amino acids. Germline V lookup: CDR1 MNHEY, CDR2 SMNVEV (reference sequence). The J segment lost 7 bases and the V segment lost 4 bases, leaving 8 bases of the junction unmatched. CDR3 DNA sequence: TGTGCCAGCAGTTCCCCTTCGCGGGAGAATACGCAGTATTTT. As protein: CASSSPSRENTQYF.